This T cell receptor (beta chain) was sequenced during a study of T-cell memory formation after mild COVID-19. Study-level points and caveats: Clones that contracted clustered mainly in CM and EM if CD4+ and in EMRA if CD8+. From day 15 to 85, contracting clones were balanced between CD4 and CD8, whereas later expanders leaned toward CD4+. Memory sampled before infection contained some responding clones, suggesting cross-reactive memory joined.

TCRdb re-derived calls from the 5' RACE reads in MiXCR, one entry per CDR3 protein. The table lists around 310,000 distinct CDR3 sequences, approximately 15% of them singletons. The table lists this clonotype with a few counts. Its target is unknown. This CDR3 has 15 amino acids. Germline V gene sequence: CDR1 SQVTM, CDR2 ANQGSEA. With 2 bases removed from V and 1 base from J, the gap between germline ends came to 14 bases. The sample comprised PBMCs or a T cell subset sorted from them (not recorded which). The sequence derives from a man aged 18 to 29 who had mild COVID-19 (a few samples of this study predate the infection). Cell type and time point are not known. The chain has TRBV29-1 and TRBJ2-5, with D unresolved. In DNA form, the CDR3 reads TGCAGCGTTGAATATACTGGTGAACTCCAAGAGACCCAGTACTTC. Its protein is CSVEYTGELQETQYF.